This T cell receptor beta chain was profiled in a study of OX40 agonist ivuxolimab in advanced cancers. The CDR3 runs 13 residues. Germline values: CDR1 SGHAT, CDR2 FQNNGV. The V end lost 4 bases, the J end lost 3 bases, and 9 bases lay between the germline ends. Assay: immunoSEQ multiplex PCR; the TCRdb copy retains only in-frame clones and omits some. The sample lists around 77,000 clones; approximately 92% were seen once. The rearrangement links TRBV11-2 to TRBJ2-5; tentative D call: TRBD2 (5 bases). This sequence was found in an adult with an advanced solid tumor such as melanoma, head and neck, liver or kidney cancer. The source material was CD4+ or CD8+ T cells sorted from blood, sampled in a trial of the OX40 agonist ivuxolimab. The CDR3 spells CASSSGLKETQYF. CDR3 DNA sequence: TGTGCCAGCAGCTCAGGACTTAAAGAGACCCAGTACTTC.